The clone carrying this TCR beta chain was detected only once. Antigen unknown. The repertoire was sequenced with immunoSEQ multiplex PCR; TCRdb's copy has only in-frame clones and lacks some. Of approximately 45,000 clones in the sample, 88% were seen once. The sample originates from a study of a mutant IDH1 vaccine in newly diagnosed glioma. Overall study context: Either 4-6 weeks after radiotherapy alone or alongside temozolomide, vaccination was begun.

The germline V and J ends were trimmed by 2 bases and 1 base, with 19 bases remaining between them. CDR3 length: 17 residues. Germline CDR1 is SGHRS and CDR2 is YFSETQ. Time point of the sample: week 35, safety follow-up. A single vaccine dose contained 300 ug of mutant IDH1 20-mer peptide, and topical imiquimod was used with it. The chain joins TRBV5-1 to TRBJ2-7; D possibly uses TRBD1 or TRBD2 (5 bases each). Source: PBMCs, taken from a glioma patient whose treatment included an IDH1 peptide vaccine. The origin of this receptor is a woman aged 40-49 years with glioma. The CDR3 sequence: CASSFDEWDPDSYEQYF. The DNA of the CDR3 is TGCGCCAGCAGCTTTGATGAGTGGGACCCGGATTCCTACGAGCAGTACTTC.